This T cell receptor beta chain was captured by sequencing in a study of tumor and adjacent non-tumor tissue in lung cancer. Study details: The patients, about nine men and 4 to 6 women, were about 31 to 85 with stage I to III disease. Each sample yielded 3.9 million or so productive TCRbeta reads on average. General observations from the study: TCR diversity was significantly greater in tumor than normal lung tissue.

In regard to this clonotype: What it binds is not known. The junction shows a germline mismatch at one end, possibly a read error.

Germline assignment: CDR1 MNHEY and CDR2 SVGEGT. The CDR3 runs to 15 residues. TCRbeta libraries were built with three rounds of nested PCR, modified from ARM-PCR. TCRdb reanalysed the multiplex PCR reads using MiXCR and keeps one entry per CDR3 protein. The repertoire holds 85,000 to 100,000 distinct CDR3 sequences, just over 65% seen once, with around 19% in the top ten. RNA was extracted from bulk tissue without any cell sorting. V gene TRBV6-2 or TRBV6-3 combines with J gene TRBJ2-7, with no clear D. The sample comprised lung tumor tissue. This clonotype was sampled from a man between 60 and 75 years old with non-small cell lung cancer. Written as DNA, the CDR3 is TGTGTCAGCAGTGGCCTCATCGGGCCGACCTACGAGCAGTACTTC. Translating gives CVSSGLIGPTYEQYF.